This T cell receptor (beta chain) was captured by sequencing in a study of cytomegalovirus exposure and HLA in healthy donors (dated by TCRdb to the late 2010s). Regarding the research as a whole: In an earlier analysis of roughly 590 of the donors, about 270 Gb of sequence data and 117 million unique TCR beta sequences from about 179 million T cells were reported. Around 320 gigabases of sequencing data and around 87 million unique TCR sequences were included in an early release covering roughly 600 HLA-typed donors. Of the roughly 410 genotyped donors, less than 90% were placed in the genetic ancestry cluster associated with self-reported Caucasian donors. The study was designed to test whether signatures of past pathogen exposure could be identified by cataloging public T cell receptors. The study profiled the T cell repertoires of some 610 subjects by immunosequencing and related them to cytomegalovirus serostatus. Besides the first cohort of more than 650 subjects, a separate validation cohort made up of over 100 different subjects was used. To predict cytomegalovirus infection status, the study brought together high-throughput TCR immunosequencing, statistical association of individual TCRs with disease status, and machine learning. A later analysis re-analyzed previously published TCR beta repertoires from 500 to 700 donors and added high-resolution HLA genotyping to study TCR occurrence patterns. Rather than drawing on any new phenotypic data, the later analysis identified candidate immune exposures from TCR beta sequences and the way those sequences occurred across donors. An earlier analysis of around 580 of the donors used high-throughput TCR beta sequencing to judge whether each TCR beta V gene segment behaved as functional or pseudogenic. Donor age, sex, ethnicity and CMV serostatus were compiled alongside the repertoire data. A later genetic analysis used genome-wide SNP genotypes for about three fifths of the 666 donors, treating that subset as a discovery cohort. Every discovery cohort repertoire had been produced on one sequencing platform. HLA typing covered class I and class II loci at four-digit resolution. The number of donors typed differed by locus, with roughly 629-640 for A, B, C, DRB1 and DQB1, roughly 550 for DQA1, approximately 570 for DPA1, and over 400 for DPB1. Roughly five DR-DQ haplotypes were handled as single units for association and clustering because linkage in the cohort was strong. Among several hundred genotyped donors of the cohort, an average of around 220,000 unique TCR beta nucleotide sequences was sequenced per donor, of which 15% to 20% were non-productive. What the research found in general, with its limitations: The classifier was reported to diagnose cytomegalovirus status with high specificity and sensitivity in both the original and validation cohorts. The only immune exposure information available for the cohort was CMV serostatus. A later analysis found that most CMV-associated TCR beta chains appeared HLA-restricted, with HLA associations seemingly driven largely by CMV exposure. In this cohort, only TCR beta chains were sequenced, and detectable features were limited by the absence of alpha or paired-chain data. In a later genetic analysis, a missense DCLRE1C variant was associated with V-gene and J-gene trimming of TCR beta chains, and the association was replicated in an independent cohort. Because counts were too low, roughly 17 rarely observed V segments, including chromosome 9 orphons, were left out of the earlier analysis of some 640 of the donors. A later analysis found that TCR association rates varied across HLA loci, with DRB1 alleles showing the most associated TCRs and HLA-C alleles the fewest. In vitro tests confirmed that a few of the cytomegalovirus-associated TCR beta chains recognize cytomegalovirus antigens. A cluster of highly shared sequence variants was judged likely to be a technical artifact of the sequencing pipeline. When HLA alleles, especially DR and DQ, strongly co-occurred, TCR associations were difficult to assign to individual alleles. Presence/absence analyses assumed roughly uniform sequencing depth across donors, an assumption that may not hold. According to a later analysis, parvovirus B19, influenza, CMV and Epstein-Barr virus appeared linked to several top co-occurrence clusters. The authors suggested that the approach could potentially be generalized to other disease states and immunological phenotypes. At a false discovery rate of 0.05, a later analysis linked 16,000 or so TCR beta sequences to specific HLA alleles. Because some donors lacked HLA typing at each locus, the association tests relied only on the typed subset. In an earlier analysis of 587 of the donors, most TCR beta V segments appeared in productive rearrangements about 87% or about 30% of the time, broadly matching IMGT annotations. A further reported finding was that TCR beta sequences accurately predicted the HLA-A and HLA-B alleles for most subjects in the first cohort. Compared with the 666-donor mean, donors in an Asian-associated ancestry cluster had fewer N-insertions in productive TCRs, according to a later genetic analysis. Correlated functional status among segregating V segments might reflect linkage disequilibrium, but an unknown experimental factor could not be ruled out. Most TCR sequences were observed very rarely across donors, whereas some public TCRs were present in many individuals. Because the 87-base-pair reads could not distinguish some IMGT-functional V segments, including TRBV6-2 and TRBV6-3, those segments were excluded. The study gave a list of about 150 TCR beta chains associated with cytomegalovirus. Compared with equally common non-associated chains, HLA-associated TCR beta chains in a later analysis were more clonally expanded and had lower generation probabilities.

CDR1 and CDR2 are read off the germline V gene as SGHVS and FNYEAQ. V ends up 5 bases short and J 3 bases short, with an unmatched junction base count of 3. From cysteine to phenylalanine, the CDR3 is 13 amino acids long. Kept here is only the CDR3 DNA, which spans 39 bases and is read in frame from base 1. The cohort was made up of around 720 healthy bone marrow donors. All cohort members were sampled while nominally healthy, although unrecorded immune exposures were likely present. The donor was CMV seronegative and was included in the group of a few hundred seronegative cohort members. A peripheral blood sample was collected from each donor, and TCR beta sequencing was performed on peripheral blood mononuclear cells. The Qiagen DNeasy Blood Extraction Kit was used to extract genomic DNA from the blood cell samples. Receptor amplification or capture employed the immunoSEQ multiplex PCR assay. For the multiplex PCR, a mixture combining 60 forward primers for TCR Vbeta segments and 13 reverse primers for TCR Jbeta segments was used. A multiplex PCR assay on genomic DNA amplified the CDR3 region of rearranged TCR beta genes. On the Illumina HiSeq System, the amplified TCR beta libraries were sequenced as 87-base-pair reads. The original pipeline was this. In a later analysis, roughly 80 million unique TCR beta chains were counted across the approximately 640 repertoires, and some 10 million of these chains were shared by at least two donors. To remove PCR and sequencing errors, raw reads were error-corrected and collapsed into unique sequences using a nearest-neighbor algorithm that merged closely related sequences. To assign V, D and J gene segments, CDR3 sequences were aligned to IMGT reference sequences. For a sequence to be retained, a match of at least six nucleotides was required to both a V gene segment and a J gene segment. A rearrangement counted as productive if the CDR3 had no stop codons and remained in frame with V and J, and every other rearrangement counted as non-productive. CDR3 was defined by IMGT convention, running from the second conserved V-encoded cysteine to the conserved J-encoded phenylalanine. Sequences without an unambiguous match to a single V gene segment were excluded from the earlier analysis of about 630 of the donors. An earlier analysis of some 500 of the donors classified V segments as functional when productive rearrangements were above 56.7% and as segregating when the standard deviation between donors was above 5%. A statistical classification framework was built to diagnose cytomegalovirus status from the catalog of TCR beta chain sequences. V and J gene assignment, in a later analysis, came from comparing TCR nucleotide sequences with IMGT/GENE-DB human TR gene sequences. The TCRdist pipeline was used in a later analysis to assign CDR3 sequences and most-parsimonious VDJ recombination scenarios. In a later analysis, each TCR beta chain was defined by its CDR3 amino acid sequence together with its V-gene family, and reads lacking a unique V-gene family were excluded. In a later analysis, 500 to 650 highly shared, low-generation-probability nucleotide sequences were removed to address suspected cross-contamination and a sequencing artifact. In a later analysis, a clonal expansion index was calculated for each public chain from normalized within-repertoire ranks of inferred template counts. In a later analysis, generation probabilities were computed using a VDJ recombination model fitted to out-of-frame rearrangements, and the results were checked against IGoR. Hypergeometric tests were used in a later analysis to score TCR-TCR, TCR-HLA and TCR-CMV co-occurrence, with a repertoire-size bias correction applied to the TCR pairs. False discovery rates were estimated in a later analysis by permuting HLA or CMV assignments 20 times. In a later analysis, co-occurring TCRs were grouped using DBSCAN, and TCRdist sequence similarity was added for clustering within HLA-allele-positive subsets. Co-occurrence clustering excluded repertoires with fewer than 30,000 or more than 120,000 public chains, plus five with anomalous nucleotide sharing. In its TCRdb copy, this immuneACCESS table keeps in-frame sequences only and misses some clones. Where compared with another copy, unresolved V genes explain less than half of these, and the others have no known cause. V and J calls and clone size follow that table, whereas D and trimming were derived from the DNA. The sample includes more than 130,000 clones, with 76% observed a single time. Almost 4% of the sample rests with the top ten.

Worth noting for this clone: Its antigen is still unknown. No base qualities exist here, and no much larger clone lies one base off it.

This TCR derives from a man aged 18 to 29 in good health and CMV-seronegative. The sample comprised PBMCs. In this chain, TRBV7-6 is recombined with TRBJ1-2, with 7 bases in between that match TRBD1. The DNA is as follows: TGTGCCAGCAGCCCGGGACAGTACTATGGCTACACCTTC. It specifies CASSPGQYYGYTF. With the portions outside the CDR3 filled from the reference TRBV7-6 and TRBJ1-2 genes, the complete variable region becomes GAGVSQSPRYKVTKRGQDVALRCDPISGHVSLYWYRQALGQGPEFLTYFNYEAQQDKSGLPNDRFSAERPEGSISTLTIQRTEQRDSAMYRCASSPGQYYGYTFGSGTRLTVV.